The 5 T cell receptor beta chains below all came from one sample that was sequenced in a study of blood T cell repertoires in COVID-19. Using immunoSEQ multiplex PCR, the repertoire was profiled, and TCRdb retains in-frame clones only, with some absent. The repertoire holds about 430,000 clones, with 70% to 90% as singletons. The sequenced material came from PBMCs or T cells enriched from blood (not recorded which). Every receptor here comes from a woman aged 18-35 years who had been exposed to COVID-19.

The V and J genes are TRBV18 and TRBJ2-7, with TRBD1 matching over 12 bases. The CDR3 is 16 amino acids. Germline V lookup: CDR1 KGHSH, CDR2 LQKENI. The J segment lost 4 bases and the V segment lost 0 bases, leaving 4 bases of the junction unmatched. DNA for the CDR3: TGTGCCAGCTCACCACCTGGGACAGGGGGCCTTTACGAGCAGTACTTC. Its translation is CASSPPGTGGLYEQYF.

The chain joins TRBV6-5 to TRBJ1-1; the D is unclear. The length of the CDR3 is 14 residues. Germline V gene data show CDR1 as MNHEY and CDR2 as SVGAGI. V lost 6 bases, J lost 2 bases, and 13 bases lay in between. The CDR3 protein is CASSARGGNTEAFF. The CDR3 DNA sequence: TGTGCCAGCAGCGCCCGTGGAGGAAACACTGAAGCTTTCTTT.

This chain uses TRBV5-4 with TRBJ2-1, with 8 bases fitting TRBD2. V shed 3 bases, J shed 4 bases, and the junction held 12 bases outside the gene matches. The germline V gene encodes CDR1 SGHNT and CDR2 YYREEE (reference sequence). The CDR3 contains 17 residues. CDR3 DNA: TGTGCCAGCAGCTCCCACTATAGCGGGGCTAATTACAATGAGCAGTTCTTC. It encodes CASSSHYSGANYNEQFF.

The CDR3, as DNA: TGTGCCAGCAGTTGGGACAGGGGGCGTCGGGAGCAGTACTTC. It translates to CASSWDRGRREQYF. V gene TRBV5-4 combines with J gene TRBJ2-7; the match to TRBD1 covers 12 bases. Trimming removed 5 bases from V and 7 bases from J; junction bases left unmatched: 7. Germline-derived CDR1 and CDR2 are SGHNT and YYREEE (reference sequence). The CDR3 consists of 14 residues.

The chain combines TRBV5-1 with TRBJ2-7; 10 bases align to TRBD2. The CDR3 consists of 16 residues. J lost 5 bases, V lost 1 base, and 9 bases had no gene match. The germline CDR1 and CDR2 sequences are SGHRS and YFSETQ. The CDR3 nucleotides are TGCGCCAGCAGCTTGCGCTCTAGCGGGGGCCGGGACGAGCAGTACTTC. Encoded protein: CASSLRSSGGRDEQYF. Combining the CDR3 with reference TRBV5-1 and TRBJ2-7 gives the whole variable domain KAGVTQTPRYLIKTRGQQVTLSCSPISGHRSVSWYQQTPGQGLQFLFEYFSETQRNKGNFPGRFSGRQFSNSRSEMNVSTLELGDSALYLCASSLRSSGGRDEQYFGPGTRLTVT.